This TCR beta chain was found in a study of human T cells and chemical hapten exposure. V was shortened by 1 base and J by 0 bases, with 12 bases between the two germline ends. This CDR3 is built from 16 residues. Germline assignment: CDR1 LGHNA and CDR2 YSLEER. Time point defined: patch test 2, 6 weeks after DPC sensitization. Sample treatment: therapeutic diphenylcyclopropenone sensitization with weekly scalp DPC. Every patch test was put on after a blood sample was taken. Those who donated were patients with alopecia, 18 to 70 years of age, and suitable for DPC. In its sample, this clonotype was seen many times. The library tagged individual cDNA molecules with unique molecular identifiers. In the original analysis: Between roughly 20,000 and 690,600 TCRs appeared in each sample, and the median stood at 95,638. MiXCR was run by TCRdb on the RACE reads, yielding one entry per CDR3 protein. These V and J calls originate from TCRdb's pipeline instead of the authors' own analysis. The data hold approximately 92,000 distinct CDR3 sequences, with approximately 10% observed a single time.

This material consisted of whole blood, taken in connection with sensitization to the hapten diphenylcyclopropenone (DPC). This chain joins TRBV4-3 and TRBJ2-5, with D unresolved. This receptor was obtained from a woman aged 40 to 50 with alopecia areata. Some clones in this sample may be carry-over from other donors' samples. The CDR3 sequence: CASSQGEASHQETQYF. Here the CDR3 DNA reads TGCGCCAGCAGCCAAGGCGAAGCGAGCCACCAAGAGACCCAGTACTTC.